This passage covers 23 T cell receptor beta chains from one sample sequenced in a study of shared clonotypes between healthy human individuals. Data came from immunoSEQ multiplex PCR; TCRdb stores just in-frame clones and leaves some out. The data contain 2 million to 2.5 million clones, about 92% of them singletons. The sample taken for sequencing was naive CD4+ T cells from PBMCs. Regarding subset: CD45RA+ positively selected. The receptors shown here come from a man aged 18 to 29 in good health. Some clones in this sample may be carry-over from other donors' samples.

The rearrangement uses TRBV2 and TRBJ2-1; D might be TRBD1 (5 bases). The germline V gene encodes CDR1 SNHLY and CDR2 FYNNEI. Trimming stripped 2 bases from V and 5 bases from J, with 10 bases between. This CDR3 region has 14 residues. The CDR3 region has the DNA TGTGCCAGCAGTGAATGGCAGGGCCACAATGAGCAGTTCTTC. Translating it yields CASSEWQGHNEQFF.

This clone was seen a handful of times. V is TRBV28 and J is TRBJ1-5; unclear D gene. The CDR3 is made up of 13 amino acids. CDR1 and CDR2 (germline): MDHEN, SYDVKM. V gave up 7 bases and J gave up 2 bases, with 9 bases separating them. This CDR3 is CASNLIGNQPQHF. DNA of the CDR3: TGTGCCAGCAACCTGATAGGCAATCAGCCCCAGCATTTT.

The CDR3: CSVGGGQGLREQYF. CDR3 coding DNA: TGCAGCGTAGGGGGGGGACAGGGATTGAGGGAGCAGTACTTC. The chain is built from TRBV29-1 and TRBJ2-7; TRBD1 matches 9 bases. CDR1 is SQVTM and CDR2 is ANQGSEA in the germline V gene. Trimming removed 6 bases from V and 7 bases from J; junction bases left unmatched: 13. The CDR3 has 14 amino acids.

Comments on this clone: The sample contains more than one DNA sequence encoding this CDR3. The chain links TRBV27 to TRBJ2-3, with D possibly being TRBD1 (6 bases). The CDR3 extends over 13 amino acids. Germline-derived CDR1 and CDR2 are MNHEY and SMNVEV (reference sequence). Deletions cut 5 bases from V and 5 bases from J, with 11 bases between. The CDR3 sequence is CASSRQGQDTQYF. CDR3 sequence (DNA): TGTGCCAGCAGTCGGCAGGGGCAAGATACGCAGTATTTT.

The V gene is TRBV10-1, the J gene TRBJ2-1; 8 bases are shared with TRBD2. Germline CDR1 and CDR2: WNHNN and SYGVQD (reference sequence). The CDR3 totals 15 residues. The ends lost 4 bases at V and 2 bases at J; junction bases unmatched: 4. Here the CDR3 reads CASSVAGHAYNEQFF. DNA of the CDR3: TGCGCCAGCAGTGTAGCGGGACACGCCTACAATGAGCAGTTCTTC.

As for this clone: The sample carries other DNA sequences with the same CDR3. The chain couples TRBV19 to TRBJ2-3; D gene unclear. The CDR3 has 12 residues. The ends were cut back, 5 bases at V and 3 bases at J, with 6 bases in the middle. Per germline, CDR1 LNHDA and CDR2 SQIVND (reference sequence). This CDR3 reads CASSPPTDTQYF. CDR3 DNA: TGTGCCAGTAGTCCCCCGACAGATACGCAGTATTTT.

The chain joins TRBV7-9 to TRBJ2-7; D gene ambiguous. Trimming stripped 1 base from V and 8 bases from J, with 6 bases between. The V gene's germline CDR1 is SEHNR and CDR2 FQNEAQ (reference sequence). The CDR3 sequence is 11 residues long. DNA for the CDR3: TGTGCCAGCAGCTTAGTTGGACAGCAGTACTTC. Its translation is CASSLVGQQYF.

The chain recombines TRBV28 with TRBJ1-5; no reliable D call. The V end lost 3 bases, the J end lost 2 bases, and 14 bases lay between the germline ends. The CDR3 is 16 residues long. Germline CDR1 is MDHEN and CDR2 is SYDVKM. The CDR3 region has the DNA TGTGCCAGCAGTTTGCAGCGTCCCCGGGGCAATCAGCCCCAGCATTTT. The encoded protein is CASSLQRPRGNQPQHF.

This rearrangement joins TRBV28 to TRBJ1-2, with a possible D match to TRBD1 (5 bases). The V end lost 6 bases, the J end lost 4 bases, and 15 bases lay between the germline ends. Germline V gene sequence: CDR1 MDHEN, CDR2 SYDVKM. The CDR3 loop spans 14 amino acids. The CDR3 coding sequence is TGTGCCAGCAGCCTTAGTCTTACAGGCTATGGCTACACCTTC. Its protein product is CASSLSLTGYGYTF.

As regards this clone: This specimen includes other DNA sequences encoding the same CDR3. The CDR3 spells CASSPGGSNEKLFF. CDR3 nucleotide sequence: TGCGCCAGCAGCCCGGGGGGTTCTAATGAAAAACTGTTTTTT. V is TRBV5-1 and J is TRBJ1-4; tentative D call: TRBD1 (5 bases). This CDR3 comprises 14 residues. Between the trimmed V and J ends, which lost 4 bases and 3 bases, there was a span of 10 bases. Germline CDR1 and CDR2: SGHRS and YFSETQ.

This rearrangement joins TRBV5-4 to TRBJ1-2, with D maybe TRBD1 (5 bases). The CDR3 has 16 amino acids. Germline assignment: CDR1 SGHNT and CDR2 YYREEE (reference sequence). V was pared by 2 bases and J by 4 bases, with 18 bases between. In DNA form, the CDR3 reads TGTGCCAGCAGCTTTCCAACGGGGGGGAGCTTCTATGGCTACACCTTC. This codes for CASSFPTGGSFYGYTF.

The chain combines TRBV25-1 with TRBJ2-5; D gene unclear. Germline V CDR1 and CDR2: MGHDK, SYGVNS. The CDR3 runs to 14 residues. Trimming took off 1 base at V and 2 bases at J, with 8 bases between the two ends. As DNA, the CDR3 is TGTGCCAGCAGTGAATCCTGGAGACAAGAGACCCAGTACTTC. Translation: CASSESWRQETQYF. Drawing the rest from reference TRBV25-1 and TRBJ2-5, the complete variable domain is EADIYQTPRYLVIGTGKKITLECSQTMGHDKMYWYQQDPGMELHLIHYSYGVNSTEKGDLSSESTVSRIRTEHFPLTLESARPSHTSQYLCASSESWRQETQYFGPGTRLLVL.

This sequence joins TRBV30 and TRBJ2-5, with D possibly being TRBD1 or TRBD2 (5 bases each). This CDR3 spans 15 amino acids. Trimming removed 0 bases at V and 7 bases at J, with 18 bases between. The germline gives CDR1 GTSNPN, CDR2 SVGIG (reference sequence). The CDR3 bases are TGTGCCTGGAGTGTGGGGCGCGATGTACGGGGGACCCAGTACTTC. Its protein product is CAWSVGRDVRGTQYF.

This clone showed up just once. The genes are TRBV4-1 and TRBJ2-7; D is ambiguous. From germline, CDR1 is MGHRA and CDR2 YSYEKL. The CDR3 is made up of 15 amino acids. The V and J ends lost 3 bases and 1 base respectively, with 13 bases between them. In nucleotides, the CDR3 is TGCGCCAGCAGCCATCCAGGAATCCCATCCTACGAGCAGTACTTC. Protein sequence: CASSHPGIPSYEQYF.

This chain connects TRBV6-6 to TRBJ2-3, with a possible D match to TRBD1 (5 bases). V lost 2 bases and J 2 bases, leaving 8 bases between the germline ends. The CDR3 is made up of 14 amino acids. Germline V CDR1 and CDR2: MNHNY, SVGAGI (reference sequence). CDR3 in amino acids: CASSYDSYTDTQYF. The CDR3, as DNA: TGTGCCAGCAGTTACGACAGCTACACAGATACGCAGTATTTT.

The chain combines TRBV15 with TRBJ2-7, with 11 bases matching TRBD2. This CDR3 region has 18 residues. CDR1 is LNHNV and CDR2 is YYDKDF in the germline V gene (reference sequence). V was pared by 1 base and J by 6 bases, with 14 bases of the junction left unmatched. Here the CDR3 reads CATSRGLAGIGVWGEQYF. CDR3 in DNA: TGTGCCACCAGCAGAGGACTAGCGGGGATAGGGGTATGGGGCGAGCAGTACTTC.

This chain joins TRBV7-9 and TRBJ2-5, with D perhaps TRBD2 (6 bases). The germline V gene encodes CDR1 SEHNR and CDR2 FQNEAQ (reference sequence). The CDR3 contains 15 residues. Trimming took 5 bases from V and 2 from J, leaving 15 bases between them. CDR3 amino acids: CASSPDYSKQETQYF. CDR3 DNA: TGTGCCAGCAGCCCGGACTATTCGAAACAAGAGACCCAGTACTTC.

The CDR3 nucleotides are TGTGCCAGCTCACCACCAAGACTAGCGGGAGAGGATACGCAGTATTTT. Translation gives CASSPPRLAGEDTQYF. This chain connects TRBV18 to TRBJ2-3; 12 bases fit TRBD2. V shed 0 bases, J shed 6 bases, and the junction held 4 bases outside the gene matches. The germline V gene has CDR1 KGHSH and CDR2 LQKENI. The CDR3 totals 16 residues.

V and J are TRBV7-9 and TRBJ2-3; TRBD1 or TRBD2 may be the D gene (5 bases each). Germline-derived CDR1 and CDR2 are SEHNR and FQNEAQ (reference sequence). V shed 3 bases and J shed 1 base, with 11 bases lying between them. The CDR3 is 15 residues long. CDR3: CASSFGTSGTDTQYF. CDR3 nucleotides: TGTGCCAGCAGCTTTGGGACCTCCGGCACAGATACGCAGTATTTT. The variable domain in full, completed from reference TRBV7-9 and TRBJ2-3, reads DTGVSQNPRHKITKRGQNVTFRCDPISEHNRLYWYRQTLGQGPEFLTYFQNEAQLEKSRLLSDRFSAERPKGSFSTLEIQRTEQGDSAMYLCASSFGTSGTDTQYFGPGTRLTVL.

The V and J genes are TRBV19 and TRBJ2-2; no clear D. Germline V gene lookup returns CDR1 LNHDA and CDR2 SQIVND (reference sequence). V was cut by 3 bases and J by 1 base, with 6 bases left in between. This CDR3 has 14 residues. Written as DNA, the CDR3 is TGTGCCAGTAGTATTATGAGGAACACCGGGGAGCTGTTTTTT. Protein sequence: CASSIMRNTGELFF.

J is TRBJ2-6 and V is TRBV4-2; D is undetermined. The V end lost 0 bases, the J end lost 1 base, and 16 bases lay between the germline ends. CDR1 is LGHNA, CDR2 YNFKEQ, per germline. This CDR3 spans 19 amino acids. The CDR3 loop reads CASSQDGARILSGANVLTF. DNA for the CDR3: TGTGCCAGCAGCCAAGATGGAGCTAGGATTCTTTCTGGGGCCAACGTCCTGACTTTC.

V and J are TRBV19 and TRBJ2-5, with 7 nucleotides matching TRBD2. The CDR3 is made up of 17 amino acids. Germline loops: CDR1 LNHDA, CDR2 SQIVND (reference sequence). V lost 2 bases to trimming and J lost 4 bases; unmatched junction nucleotides: 13. Written as DNA, the CDR3 is TGTGCCAGTAGTATATCGGGGGGACGTACAAAGGGAGAGACCCAGTACTTC. Translation gives CASSISGGRTKGETQYF.

The chain combines TRBV18 with TRBJ2-4; the D is unclear. The CDR3 has 13 amino acids. Germline lookup yields CDR1 KGHSH and CDR2 LQKENI. Trimming took off 4 bases at V and 5 bases at J, with 9 bases between the two ends. The CDR3 sequence: CASSRRPENIQYF. The CDR3 DNA reads as TGTGCCAGCTCACGGCGGCCGGAAAACATTCAGTACTTC.